Listed here are 9 T cell receptor beta chains from one sample, sequenced in a study of molecular identifiers for immune sequencing clone quantification. In TCRdb, the PCR reads were re-called with MiXCR into one record per CDR3 protein. The table records about 98,000 distinct CDR3 sequences, 30% to 35% of them present only once. Sequencing was performed on naive CD8+ T cells from blood, with Jurkat cell RNA spiked in. Subset denoted: FACS-sorted CD8+CD4-CCR7+CD45RA+ naive T cells. These receptors were taken from a human donor in good health. Some libraries in this study had Jurkat cell RNA spiked in.

This clonotype has just a few counts. The CDR3 DNA reads TGTGCCAGTGGGCCGTGGCTCGAGAGCGGTCAGCCCCAGCATTTT. It is translated as CASGPWLESGQPQHF. V and J are TRBV19 and TRBJ1-5; unclear D gene. V lost 8 bases, J lost 6 bases, and 20 bases lay in between. CDR3 length: 15 residues. Germline V gene data show CDR1 as LNHDA and CDR2 as SQIVND (reference sequence).

As for this clonotype: The junction differs from germline at one of its ends, possibly a read error. This chain uses TRBV6-6 with TRBJ2-2; 7 positions match TRBD1. The germline CDR1 and CDR2 sequences are MNHNY and SVGAGI (reference sequence). The CDR3 extends over 17 amino acids. The CDR3, as DNA: TGTGCCAGCAGTACACACCCGGACAGGTCCCTAACCGGGGAGCTGCTTTTT. Protein sequence: CASSTHPDRSLTGELLF.

For this clonotype: A much bigger clone sits one base away, suggesting this may be a read error. The CDR3 DNA sequence: TGTGCCAGCAGAACCAACAGGGGCGCCAGAGAGCCCCAGTACTTC. Translating gives CASRTNRGAREPQYF. The V and J genes are TRBV7-4 and TRBJ2-5, with 7 bases identical to TRBD1. The germline CDR1 and CDR2 sequences are SGHVT and SQSDAQ. The CDR3 loop spans 15 amino acids.

This clonotype was found many times. The chain has TRBV28 and TRBJ1-1; perhaps TRBD1 as D (5 bases). Germline V CDR1 and CDR2: MDHEN, SYDVKM. This CDR3 region has 13 residues. Trimming stripped 7 bases from V and 6 bases from J, with 15 bases between. In DNA form, the CDR3 reads TGTGCCAGCAACATCAAGGGGTCATCTGAAGCTTTCTTT. It yields the protein CASNIKGSSEAFF.

Many counts were recorded for this clonotype. The rearrangement joins TRBV6-2 or TRBV6-3 to TRBJ2-5, with TRBD2 identical over 7 bases. The CDR3 covers 14 residues. Germline V gives CDR1 MNHEY, CDR2 SVGEGT. V lost 5 bases to trimming and J lost 4 bases; unmatched junction nucleotides: 7. CDR3 protein: CASSPGTTGETQYF. Here the CDR3 DNA reads TGTGCCAGCAGTCCCGGGACTACGGGAGAGACCCAGTACTTC.

With respect to this clonotype: A single base separates this from a much larger clone, so it may be a read error. The chain has TRBV6-5 and TRBJ1-1; perhaps TRBD1 as D (5 bases). Germline-derived CDR1 and CDR2 are MNHEY and SVGAGI. CDR3 length: 12 residues. V gave up 5 bases and J gave up 10 bases, with 14 bases separating them. The CDR3 DNA is TGTGCCAGCAGTGGGAAGGGGTTCGCAGCTTTCTTT. Translation: CASSGKGFAAFF.

In the case of this clonotype: A much larger clone lies a single base off, so this may be a read error. This rearrangement joins TRBV28 to TRBJ2-2, with TRBD2 identical over 11 bases. This CDR3 spans 17 amino acids. Looked up from germline, CDR1 is MDHEN and CDR2 is SYDVKM. The CDR3 nucleotides read TGTGCCAGCACCTTCTCCGGGACTAGCGGTAACACCGGGGAGCTGTTATTT. This gives the protein CASTFSGTSGNTGELLF.

This chain connects TRBV9 to TRBJ2-3; 10 nucleotides agree with TRBD2. Germline V gene data show CDR1 as SGDLS and CDR2 as YYNGEE. The CDR3 runs 15 residues. V was pared by 4 bases and J by 4 bases, with 6 bases of the junction left unmatched. The CDR3 bases are TGTGCCAGCAGCCCTAGCGGGAGAGGGGCAGATACGCAGTATTTT. This sequence encodes CASSPSGRGADTQYF.

This clonotype was observed once. The V and J genes are TRBV20-1 and TRBJ1-2, with D maybe TRBD1 (5 bases). CDR3 length: 13 amino acids. Germline V gives CDR1 DFQATT, CDR2 SNEGSKA (reference sequence). Deletions cut 6 bases from V and 3 bases from J, with 14 bases between. In DNA form, the CDR3 reads TGCAGTGCGAGGAGAAGGGGTGACTATGGCTACACCTTC. This translates into CSARRRGDYGYTF.